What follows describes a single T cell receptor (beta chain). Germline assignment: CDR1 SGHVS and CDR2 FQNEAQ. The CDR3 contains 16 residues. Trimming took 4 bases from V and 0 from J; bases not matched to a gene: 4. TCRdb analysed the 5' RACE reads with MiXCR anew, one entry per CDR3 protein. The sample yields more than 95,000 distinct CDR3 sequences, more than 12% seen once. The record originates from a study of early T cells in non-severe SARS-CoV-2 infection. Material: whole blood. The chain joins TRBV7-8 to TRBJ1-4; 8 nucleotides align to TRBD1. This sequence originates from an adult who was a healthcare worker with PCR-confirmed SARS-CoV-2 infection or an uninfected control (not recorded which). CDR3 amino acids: CASSSMGQATNEKLFF. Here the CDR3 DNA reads TGTGCCAGCAGCTCCATGGGACAGGCAACTAATGAAAAACTGTTTTTT.